This T cell receptor (beta chain) derives from a study of T cells after yellow fever vaccination (dated by TCRdb to between 2018 and 2021). With regard to the full study: The SMART-Seq v4 Ultra Low Input RNA kit was used to prepare libraries from fractions with low cell numbers. Bulk TCR alpha and beta repertoires were sequenced longitudinally to track T-cell clones before and after primary and booster YFV17D yellow fever vaccination. Two healthy male donors, one aged 18 to 29 and one aged 30 to 40 years, were included in the cohort. Blood was collected at multiple timepoints before and after primary and secondary immunization, and bulk PBMC replicates and cell subsets were isolated.

In light of the paper, this sample's treatment or condition label describes: live attenuated yellow fever vaccine strain. A standard Ficoll-Paque protocol was used to isolate PBMCs from peripheral blood. CD4 and CD8 T-cell fractions were isolated with Dynabeads CD4 and CD8 positive selection kits. RNA was extracted with TriZol from bulk PBMCs, CD4 and CD8 fractions, and dextramer-positive and dextramer-negative fractions. To note about this clonotype: The antigen it binds to is not known. The record has no base qualities; no much larger clone is one base away.

The paper's findings and limits, for the study overall: The secondary T-cell response was weaker than the primary response but faster, peaking on day 5 instead of day 15. Computational filtering was needed because FACS-sorted repertoires could contain abundant contaminating clonotypes from the bulk population. A small fraction of clonotypes showed up in both the CD4 and CD8 compartments, probably as a result of convergent recombination. Only two donors were included in the study, so the extent to which the findings can be generalized is limited. After the booster, most of the clones that had expanded following primary vaccination were detected again (around 97% of CD4 and around 88% of CD8), which suggests that memory was broadly maintained.

Sequencing was carried out with an Illumina NovaSeq 6000. TCR cDNA was made using 5'RACE template switching, a step that added a universal primer site and unique molecular identifiers. Priming for cDNA synthesis came from both the TCR alpha and TCR beta constant segments. Library amplification involved two PCR steps, and the second step added sample barcodes and sequencing adapters. Sequencing of libraries was performed on Illumina HiSeq 2500 (2x100 bp) or NovaSeq (2x150 bp). The paper's data handling went like this. Reads were demultiplexed and collapsed into UMI consensus sequences with MIGEC, and V(D)J alignment was performed with MiXCR. Using edgeR on replicate PBMC samples, clonotypes were called vaccine-responding if FDR was below 0.01 and the log2 fold change was above 5 up to day 15. CD4 or CD8 identity was assigned to each bulk clonotype according to whether the clonotype was present at higher abundance in the sequenced CD4 repertoire or the sequenced CD8 repertoire. TCRdb itself trimmed the public reads at Q25 with fastp, ran MiXCR and retained productive beta chains. Rows merge per CDR3 protein into single entries with the most common DNA and genes. In this record, the V and J calls reflect TCRdb's handling and not the investigators' own analysis. The sample profile shows under 200,000 distinct CDR3 sequences; approximately 10% of them were found once. About 40% of the sample comes from the top ten.

This clonotype was obtained from a man between 18 and 35 years old who received the YFV17D yellow fever vaccine. Sequencing was performed on CD8+ T cells sorted from PBMCs, taken 15 days after the yellow fever booster vaccination.

The DNA reads as follows: TGCGCCAGCAGCCCGGCGCTGGGGGGACAATGGGGGAACACTGAAGCTTTCTTT. It encodes CASSPALGGQWGNTEAFF. The chain is encoded by TRBV4-3 joined to TRBJ1-1; the D gene is possibly TRBD1, with 6 bases matching. Via the germline V gene, CDR1 is LGHNA and CDR2 YSLEER. The V and J ends are trimmed by 4 bases and 1 base, leaving 22 bases between them. The CDR3 measures 18 amino acids from cysteine to phenylalanine. The kept DNA is CDR3 alone, 54 bases in frame from the first base.